A selection of T cell receptor beta chains follows, all from one sample in a study of control samples from healthy donors and cancer patients. Method: immunoSEQ multiplex PCR; TCRdb's copy keeps in-frame clones and lacks some. Here the sample spans 130,000 or so clones, around nine tenths being singletons. The sample comprised blood. Receptor source: a man in his forties in good health. The CDR3 runs from the conserved cysteine through the conserved F or W. D genes are given only for firm matches. Some rows have no size entry. The others give once, few or many, or a class for an expanded clone.

J gene: TRBJ1-1
clone size: -
V gene: TRBV2
D gene: -
CDR3 DNA: TGTGCCAGCATGAAGGAACAACGGGCTGAAGCTTTCTTT
CDR3 protein: CASMKEQRAEAFF

J gene: TRBJ1-2
clone size: -
V gene: TRBV12-3/TRBV12-4
D gene: -
CDR3 DNA: TGTGCCAGCAGGGGGGGGGCAGGGTATGGCTACACCTTC
CDR3 protein: CASRGGAGYGYTF

J gene: TRBJ1-5
clone size: few
V gene: TRBV7-6
D gene: -
CDR3 DNA: TGTGCCAGCAGCTTAGGTACGGGGACTCATCAGCCCCAGCATTTT
CDR3 protein: CASSLGTGTHQPQHF

J gene: TRBJ2-5
clone size: -
V gene: TRBV7-3
D gene: -
CDR3 DNA: TGTGCCAGCAGCCGACTCCAGGGAGCAGGGGAGACCCAGTACTTC
CDR3 protein: CASSRLQGAGETQYF

J gene: TRBJ2-7
clone size: -
V gene: TRBV7-2
D gene: TRBD2
CDR3 DNA: TGTGCCAGCACCATGCGACTAGCGGGGGGGAACGAGCAGTACTTC
CDR3 protein: CASTMRLAGGNEQYF

J gene: TRBJ2-7
clone size: -
V gene: TRBV29-1
D gene: -
CDR3 DNA: TGCAGCGTTGAAGGAGGGGGGCCCCCCGAGCAGTACTTC
CDR3 protein: CSVEGGGPPEQYF

J gene: TRBJ2-3
clone size: -
V gene: TRBV5-1
D gene: TRBD2
CDR3 DNA: TGCGCCAGCAGCAGCACTAGCGGCCTCAGCACAGATACGCAGTATTTT
CDR3 protein: CASSSTSGLSTDTQYF

J gene: TRBJ1-2
clone size: -
V gene: TRBV25-1
D gene: -
CDR3 DNA: TGTGCCAGCAGTGCCTGGGACCCTACGGACCACTATGGCTACACCTTC
CDR3 protein: CASSAWDPTDHYGYTF

J gene: TRBJ2-1
clone size: -
V gene: TRBV2
D gene: -
CDR3 DNA: TGTGCCAGCAGCCCCGAAGGAGGGTACAATGAGCAGTTCTTC
CDR3 protein: CASSPEGGYNEQFF

J gene: TRBJ1-1
clone size: -
V gene: TRBV12-5
D gene: TRBD1
CDR3 DNA: TGTGCTAGTGGGGCCGCGGCAGGGGGCCACACTGAAGCTTTCTTT
CDR3 protein: CASGAAAGGHTEAFF

J gene: TRBJ2-1
clone size: -
V gene: TRBV5-4
D gene: TRBD2
CDR3 DNA: TGTGCCAGCAGCTTCGGCGGGGGACGCTCCTACAATGAGCAGTTCTTC
CDR3 protein: CASSFGGGRSYNEQFF

J gene: TRBJ2-1
clone size: once
V gene: TRBV7-9
D gene: -
CDR3 DNA: TGTGCCAGCAGCTCACCGGGACTGGGGAATGAGCAGTTCTTC
CDR3 protein: CASSSPGLGNEQFF

J gene: TRBJ1-1
clone size: -
V gene: TRBV3-1/TRBV3-2
D gene: TRBD1
CDR3 DNA: TGTGCCAGCAGCCTCGGATCCGACAGGGTTAAAGCTGAAGCTTTCTTT
CDR3 protein: CASSLGSDRVKAEAFF

J gene: TRBJ1-4
clone size: -
V gene: TRBV4-1
D gene: -
CDR3 DNA: TGCGCCAGCAGCCAAGGTTTTCTGCGACGGAGTAATGAAAAACTGTTTTTT
CDR3 protein: CASSQGFLRRSNEKLFF

J gene: TRBJ2-1
clone size: -
V gene: TRBV25-1
D gene: -
CDR3 DNA: TGTGCCAGCAGTGAAATCGGGGGGCGGAACAATGAGCAGTTCTTC
CDR3 protein: CASSEIGGRNNEQFF

J gene: TRBJ2-7
clone size: -
V gene: TRBV6-5
D gene: -
CDR3 DNA: TGTGCCAGCGTCGTGGTCAGGGGTGGGCGCGAGCAGTACTTC
CDR3 protein: CASVVVRGGREQYF

J gene: TRBJ2-5
clone size: -
V gene: TRBV29-1
D gene: TRBD1
CDR3 DNA: TGCAGCGTTGAAGTGGACAGGGGGCGCAGGGAGACCCAGTACTTC
CDR3 protein: CSVEVDRGRRETQYF

J gene: TRBJ1-5
clone size: -
V gene: TRBV19
D gene: TRBD1
CDR3 DNA: TGTGCCAGTAGTATAGTGGGAGGGGGCCGGAATCAGCCCCAGCATTTT
CDR3 protein: CASSIVGGGRNQPQHF

J gene: TRBJ1-6
clone size: -
V gene: TRBV7-2
D gene: -
CDR3 DNA: TGTGCCAGCAGCTTAGATTGGGGCTCCTATAATTCACCCCTCCACTTT
CDR3 protein: CASSLDWGSYNSPLHF

J gene: TRBJ2-2
clone size: -
V gene: TRBV9
D gene: -
CDR3 DNA: TGTGCCAGCAGCATCTTTACGGAAGGGGAGCTGTTTTTT
CDR3 protein: CASSIFTEGELFF

J gene: TRBJ1-4
clone size: -
V gene: TRBV5-1
D gene: -
CDR3 DNA: TGCGCCAGCAGCTCCGCGGGGGCGCCTGGTGAAAAACTGTTTTTT
CDR3 protein: CASSSAGAPGEKLFF

J gene: TRBJ1-2
clone size: few
V gene: TRBV24-1
D gene: -
CDR3 DNA: TGTGCCACCAGCGCGTTGGACAGCGCGGTTGGGGGTCCCTATGGCTACACCTTC
CDR3 protein: CATSALDSAVGGPYGYTF

J gene: TRBJ1-1
clone size: -
V gene: TRBV2
D gene: -
CDR3 DNA: TGTGCCAGCAAGGATCCGGGGAACACTGAAGCTTTCTTT
CDR3 protein: CASKDPGNTEAFF

J gene: TRBJ2-7
clone size: -
V gene: TRBV9
D gene: TRBD2
CDR3 DNA: TGTGCCAGCAACCCCAGCGGGGGGGCTTACGAGCAGTACTTC
CDR3 protein: CASNPSGGAYEQYF

J gene: TRBJ1-2
clone size: -
V gene: TRBV7-9
D gene: -
CDR3 DNA: TGTGCCAGCAGCTTAGCGCGTATAGGCTATGGCTACACCTTC
CDR3 protein: CASSLARIGYGYTF

J gene: TRBJ2-7
clone size: -
V gene: TRBV7-2
D gene: -
CDR3 DNA: TGTGCCAGCAGCTTGAACGGCGAGCAGTACTTC
CDR3 protein: CASSLNGEQYF

J gene: TRBJ2-1
clone size: -
V gene: TRBV21-1
D gene: -
CDR3 DNA: TGTGCCAGCAGCAAGGAGACAGGGCCCCATGAGCAGTTCTTC
CDR3 protein: CASSKETGPHEQFF